This entry lists 18 T cell receptor beta chains sequenced from one sample in a study of T cells in Graves' hyperthyroidism and ophthalmopathy (dated by TCRdb to between 2017 and 2020). Library method: multiplex PCR. This sample was sequenced with an Illumina HiSeq 2000. Amplification of TCR beta CDR3 regions was carried out from RNA transcripts. The first round of RT-PCR for the TCR CDR3 was performed with the HTBI primer set and the Qiagen OneStep RT-PCR kit. The public reads were reanalyzed by TCRdb: fastp trimming at Q25, MiXCR alignment, in-frame beta chains only. Under each unique CDR3 protein, matching rows form one entry showing the most common genes and DNA. This sample is represented by around 600,000 distinct CDR3 sequences; 15% to 19% of them were singletons. The ten top clones hold about 7% of the sample. What was sequenced was blood. The receptors shown here come from a woman aged 30 to 39 with Graves' hyperthyroidism.

This clonotype occurred many times. V gene TRBV18 combines with J gene TRBJ1-5, with D perhaps TRBD1 (6 bases). Germline loops: CDR1 KGHSH, CDR2 LQKENI. This CDR3 region has 15 residues. The V end was cut by 6 bases, the J end by 6 bases, with 18 bases between. CDR3 region: CASSRLGGQGQPQHF. CDR3 nucleotide sequence: TGTGCCAGCTCTCGTCTCGGGGGCCAGGGTCAGCCCCAGCATTTT.

This clonotype turned up a few times. This chain uses TRBV24-1 with TRBJ2-1; D remains ambiguous. Trimming cost V 4 bases and J 4 bases, with 7 bases left between them. This CDR3 has 13 residues. Germline CDR1 reads KGHDR; CDR2 reads SFDVKD. This CDR3 reads CATSDPAYNEQFF. CDR3 sequence (DNA): TGTGCCACCAGTGACCCGGCATACAATGAGCAGTTCTTC.

This clonotype showed up many times. The chain has TRBV12-3 or TRBV12-4 and TRBJ2-7; D is perhaps TRBD1 (5 bases). V was cut by 3 bases and J by 2 bases, with 14 bases left in between. The CDR3 loop spans 15 amino acids. The CDR3 loop reads CASSFRGSDPYEQYF. DNA of the CDR3: TGTGCCAGCAGTTTTAGGGGATCGGACCCCTACGAGCAGTACTTC.

Ten or more counts support this clonotype. The chain has TRBV5-1 and TRBJ2-1, with TRBD2 matching 8 bases. The CDR3 covers 17 residues. CDR1 and CDR2 from the germline V gene are SGHRS and YFSETQ. V lost 4 bases to trimming and J lost 8 bases; unmatched junction nucleotides: 17. CDR3 DNA sequence: TGCGCCAGCAGCCCCCCGGGCAGCGGGAGTTTCCGGGATGAGCAGTTCTTC. Translated, it gives CASSPPGSGSFRDEQFF.

The V gene is TRBV10-3, the J gene TRBJ2-1, with unresolved D. CDR1 is ENHRY and CDR2 is SYGVKD in the germline V gene. The ends were cut back, 10 bases at V and 4 bases at J, with 11 bases in the middle. The CDR3 runs 12 residues. CDR3 loop: CATRTDYNEQFF. In DNA form, the CDR3 reads TGTGCCACTCGGACGGATTACAATGAGCAGTTCTTC.

The rearrangement joins TRBV28 to TRBJ1-4, with D possibly matching TRBD1 (5 bases). The CDR3 length is 15 residues. Trimming cost V 3 bases and J 4 bases, with 12 bases left between them. Germline assignment: CDR1 MDHEN and CDR2 SYDVKM. CDR3 nucleotides: TGTGCCAGCAGTTTTAGGGATGGGGGTAATGAAAAACTGTTTTTT. Amino acid sequence: CASSFRDGGNEKLFF.

This clonotype was recorded many times. A read error may account for a junction end that differs from germline. CDR3 sequence: CASSLAQETGLF. CDR3 bases: TGTGCCAGCAGCTTAGCCCAAGAGACAGGGCTCTTT. The V call is TRBV11-2, the J call TRBJ1-1; 7 nucleotides agree with TRBD1. CDR1 SGHAT and CDR2 FQNNGV come from the germline V gene. This CDR3 comprises 12 residues. The full variable domain, rest sourced from reference TRBV11-2 and TRBJ1-1, is EAGVAQSPRYKIIEKRQSVAFWCNPISGHATLYWYQQILGQGPKLLIQFQNNGVVDDSQLPKDRFSAERLKGVDSTLKIQPAKLEDSAVYLCASSLAQETGLFGQGTRLTVV.

The sample holds many counts of this clonotype. The CDR3, as DNA: TGCAGTGCTTTAAGGACTAGCGGGATAAACAATGAGCAGTTCTTC. This gives the protein CSALRTSGINNEQFF. V and J are TRBV20-1 and TRBJ2-1; 12 bases are a match to TRBD2. The CDR3 consists of 15 residues. Trimming removed 5 bases from V and 5 bases from J; junction bases left unmatched: 7. Germline V gene data show CDR1 as DFQATT and CDR2 as SNEGSKA (reference sequence).

This chain links TRBV7-9 with TRBJ1-2, with D unclear. The V gene lost 4 bases and the J gene lost 4 bases, with 19 bases spanning the gap. CDR1 and CDR2 from the germline V gene are SEHNR and FQNEAQ (reference sequence). The CDR3 is 16 residues long. The CDR3 is CASSSPTQPSLYGYTF. The CDR3 DNA is TGTGCCAGCAGCTCCCCGACCCAGCCGAGCCTCTATGGCTACACCTTC.

This clonotype was seen a single time. The J gene is TRBJ1-5, the V gene TRBV20-1; tentatively, D is TRBD1 (5 bases). Trimming pared 0 bases from V and 5 bases from J, leaving 11 bases between. The germline V gene encodes CDR1 DFQATT and CDR2 SNEGSKA (reference sequence). This CDR3 has 14 residues. Here the CDR3 DNA reads TGCAGTGCTAGAGAACCCGGGGGAGATCAGCCCCAGCATTTT. This sequence encodes CSAREPGGDQPQHF.

The rearrangement joins TRBV14 to TRBJ1-1; the D is unclear. Trimming left V 4 bases short and J 9 bases short, with 15 bases between. Germline values: CDR1 SGHDN, CDR2 FVKESK. The CDR3 totals 13 residues. CDR3 amino acids: CASSPRPPLQAFF. The CDR3 DNA follows: TGTGCCAGCAGCCCCCGACCGCCCCTACAAGCTTTCTTT.

This clonotype was seen ten or more times. The chain employs TRBV7-6 and TRBJ2-1, with 11 bases aligning to TRBD2. V was clipped by 5 bases and J by 3 bases; unmatched bases: 3. The germline V gene has CDR1 SGHVS and CDR2 FNYEAQ. The CDR3 extends over 15 amino acids. In DNA, the CDR3 is TGTGCCAGCAGCACAGGGACTAGCGGCTACAATGAGCAGTTCTTC. Amino acid sequence: CASSTGTSGYNEQFF.

The table lists this clonotype with many counts. The chain uses TRBV5-1 and TRBJ2-7; no reliable D call. The V gene's germline CDR1 is SGHRS and CDR2 YFSETQ. V shed 5 bases and J shed 5 bases, with 14 bases lying between them. The CDR3 is 13 residues long. In DNA form, the CDR3 reads TGCGCCAGCAGTATGGGCGGCATAAACGAGCAGTACTTC. Amino acids: CASSMGGINEQYF.

The rearrangement links TRBV29-1 to TRBJ2-4; a possible D gene is TRBD1 (6 bases). CDR3 length equals 13 residues. Germline V gene sequence: CDR1 SQVTM, CDR2 ANQGSEA. Trimming stripped 5 bases from V and 6 bases from J, with 14 bases between. In DNA form, the CDR3 reads TGCAGCGTTCGAGGGGGATACGGAAACATTCAGTACTTC. Translating gives CSVRGGYGNIQYF.

This clonotype was counted only a few times. This rearrangement joins TRBV28 to TRBJ1-5; a possible D gene is TRBD1 (5 bases). Germline V gene sequence: CDR1 MDHEN, CDR2 SYDVKM. Trimming stripped 3 bases from V and 9 bases from J, with 9 bases between. The CDR3 length is 12 residues. The CDR3 here is CASSLGRGPQHF. CDR3 nucleotides: TGTGCCAGCAGTTTGGGGCGGGGGCCCCAGCATTTT. Complete variable domain (other parts from reference TRBV28 and TRBJ1-5): DVKVTQSSRYLVKRTGEKVFLECVQDMDHENMFWYRQDPGLGLRLIYFSYDVKMKEKGDIPEGYSVSREKKERFSLILESASTNQTSMYLCASSLGRGPQHFGDGTRLSIL.

This clonotype was observed at least ten times. The chain uses TRBV5-5 and TRBJ2-1, with 12 bases fitting TRBD2. The germline gives CDR1 SGHKS, CDR2 YYEKEE (reference sequence). The CDR3 consists of 17 residues. Germline trimming cut 4 bases from V and 7 bases from J; bases unmatched to any gene: 12. The CDR3 bases are TGTGCCAGCAGCCAACGACTAGCGGGAGCCTTAGGGAATGAGCAGTTCTTC. This encodes CASSQRLAGALGNEQFF. Combining the CDR3 with reference TRBV5-5 and TRBJ2-1 gives the whole variable domain DAGVTQSPTHLIKTRGQQVTLRCSPISGHKSVSWYQQVLGQGPQFIFQYYEKEERGRGNFPDRFSARQFPNYSSELNVNALLLGDSALYLCASSQRLAGALGNEQFFGPGTRLTVL.

The chain links TRBV10-3 to TRBJ2-7; D possibly corresponds to TRBD1 (6 bases). This CDR3 is 13 amino acids long. CDR1 ENHRY and CDR2 SYGVKD come from the germline V gene. V was pared by 4 bases and J by 3 bases, with 10 bases between. The CDR3 loop is CAISGQVNYEQYF. The DNA for the CDR3 is TGTGCCATCAGTGGACAGGTTAACTACGAGCAGTACTTC.

This clonotype showed up many times. The chain joins TRBV20-1 to TRBJ2-1, with D tentatively TRBD1 or TRBD2 (5 bases each). There are 13 residues in the CDR3. The V end was cut by 6 bases, the J end by 9 bases, with 18 bases between. The V gene's germline CDR1 is DFQATT and CDR2 SNEGSKA (reference sequence). Here the CDR3 reads CSARDPSTSEQFF. The CDR3 DNA reads as TGCAGTGCCAGGGACCCCTCAACGAGTGAGCAGTTCTTC.